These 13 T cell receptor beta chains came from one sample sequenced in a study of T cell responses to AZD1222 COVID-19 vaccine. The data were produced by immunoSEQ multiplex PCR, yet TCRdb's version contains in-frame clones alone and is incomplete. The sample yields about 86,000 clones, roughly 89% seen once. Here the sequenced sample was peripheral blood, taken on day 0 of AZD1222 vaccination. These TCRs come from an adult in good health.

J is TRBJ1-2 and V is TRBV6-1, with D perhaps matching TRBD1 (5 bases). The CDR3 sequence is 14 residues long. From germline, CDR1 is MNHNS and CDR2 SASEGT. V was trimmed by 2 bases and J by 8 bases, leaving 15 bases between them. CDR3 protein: CASSESSGRDGYTF. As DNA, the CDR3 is TGTGCCAGCAGTGAATCTTCGGGAAGGGACGGCTACACCTTC.

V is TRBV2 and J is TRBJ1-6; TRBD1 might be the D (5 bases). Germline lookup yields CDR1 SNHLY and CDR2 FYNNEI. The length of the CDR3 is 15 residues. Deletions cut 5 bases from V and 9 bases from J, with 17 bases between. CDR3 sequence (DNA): TGTGCCAGCAGTCAGAGCGTGGGCGGGGGTTCACCCCTCCACTTT. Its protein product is CASSQSVGGGSPLHF.

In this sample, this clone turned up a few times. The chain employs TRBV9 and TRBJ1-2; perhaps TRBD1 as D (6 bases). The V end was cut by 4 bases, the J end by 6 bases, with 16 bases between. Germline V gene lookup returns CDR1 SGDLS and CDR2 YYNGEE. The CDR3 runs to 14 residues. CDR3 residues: CASSRQDGIDGYTF. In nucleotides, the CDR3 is TGTGCCAGCAGCCGACAGGACGGGATAGATGGCTACACCTTC.

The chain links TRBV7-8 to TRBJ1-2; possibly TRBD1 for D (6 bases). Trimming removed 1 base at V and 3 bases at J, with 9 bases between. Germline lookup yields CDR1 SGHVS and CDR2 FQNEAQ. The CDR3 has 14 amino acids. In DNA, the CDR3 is TGTGCCAGCAGCTTAGGGACAGTGTACTATGGCTACACCTTC. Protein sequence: CASSLGTVYYGYTF.

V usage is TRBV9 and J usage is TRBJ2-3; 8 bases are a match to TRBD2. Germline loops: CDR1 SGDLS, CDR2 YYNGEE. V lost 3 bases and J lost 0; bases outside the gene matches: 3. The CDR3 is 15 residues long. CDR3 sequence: CASSATSGSTDTQYF. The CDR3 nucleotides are TGTGCCAGCAGCGCCACTAGCGGCAGCACAGATACGCAGTATTTT.

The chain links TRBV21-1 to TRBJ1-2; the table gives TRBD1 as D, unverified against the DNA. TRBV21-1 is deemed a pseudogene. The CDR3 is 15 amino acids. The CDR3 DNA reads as TGTGCCAGCAGCAAAGTTGGCAGGGGGCTGGGTGGCTACACCTTC. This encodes CASSKVGRGLGGYTF.

The CDR3 loop is CAISEMDNNQPQHF. The CDR3 DNA sequence: TGTGCCATCAGTGAGATGGACAACAATCAGCCCCAGCATTTT. The rearrangement uses TRBV10-3 and TRBJ1-5; TRBD1 is a possible D gene (5 bases). Per the germline V gene, CDR1 is ENHRY and CDR2 is SYGVKD. The CDR3 loop spans 14 amino acids. Trimming shortened V by 2 bases and J by 3 bases, and 8 bases separated the two germline ends.

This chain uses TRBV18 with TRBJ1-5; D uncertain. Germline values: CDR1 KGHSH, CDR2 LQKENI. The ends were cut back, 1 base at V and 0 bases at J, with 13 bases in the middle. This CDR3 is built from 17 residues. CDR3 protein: CASSPRTTGNSNQPQHF. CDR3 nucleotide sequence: TGTGCCAGCTCACCACGAACGACGGGTAATAGCAATCAGCCCCAGCATTTT.

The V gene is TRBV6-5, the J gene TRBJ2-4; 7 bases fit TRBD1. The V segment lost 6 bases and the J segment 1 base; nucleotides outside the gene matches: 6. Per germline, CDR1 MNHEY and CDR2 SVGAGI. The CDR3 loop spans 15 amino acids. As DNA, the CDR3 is TGTGCCAGCAGGTTAGACAGGGCGGCCAAAAACATTCAGTACTTC. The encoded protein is CASRLDRAAKNIQYF.

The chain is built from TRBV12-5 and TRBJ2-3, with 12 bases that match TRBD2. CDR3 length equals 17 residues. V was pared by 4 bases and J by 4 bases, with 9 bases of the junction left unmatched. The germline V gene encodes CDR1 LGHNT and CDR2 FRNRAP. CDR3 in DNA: TGTGCTAGTGGTTCGACCCGACTAGCGGGAGTGGCAGATACGCAGTATTTT. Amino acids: CASGSTRLAGVADTQYF.

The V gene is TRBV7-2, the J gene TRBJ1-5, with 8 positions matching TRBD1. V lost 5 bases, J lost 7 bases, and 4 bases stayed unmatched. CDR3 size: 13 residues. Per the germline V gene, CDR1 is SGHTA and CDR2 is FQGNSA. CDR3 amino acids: CASSPTGAQPQHF. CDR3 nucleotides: TGTGCCAGCAGCCCGACAGGGGCCCAGCCCCAGCATTTT.

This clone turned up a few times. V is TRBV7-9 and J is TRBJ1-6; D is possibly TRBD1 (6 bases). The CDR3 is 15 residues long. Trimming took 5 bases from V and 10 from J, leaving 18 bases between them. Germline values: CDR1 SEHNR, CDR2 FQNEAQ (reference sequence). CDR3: CASSPSGGQGSPLHF. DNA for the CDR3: TGTGCCAGCAGCCCGTCCGGGGGGCAGGGGTCACCCCTCCACTTT.

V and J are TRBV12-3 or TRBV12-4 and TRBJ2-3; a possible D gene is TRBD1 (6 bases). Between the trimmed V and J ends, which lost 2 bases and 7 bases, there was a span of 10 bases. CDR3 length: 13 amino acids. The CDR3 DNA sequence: TGTGCCAGCAGTTTAAGCAGGGGTAATACGCAGTATTTT. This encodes CASSLSRGNTQYF.